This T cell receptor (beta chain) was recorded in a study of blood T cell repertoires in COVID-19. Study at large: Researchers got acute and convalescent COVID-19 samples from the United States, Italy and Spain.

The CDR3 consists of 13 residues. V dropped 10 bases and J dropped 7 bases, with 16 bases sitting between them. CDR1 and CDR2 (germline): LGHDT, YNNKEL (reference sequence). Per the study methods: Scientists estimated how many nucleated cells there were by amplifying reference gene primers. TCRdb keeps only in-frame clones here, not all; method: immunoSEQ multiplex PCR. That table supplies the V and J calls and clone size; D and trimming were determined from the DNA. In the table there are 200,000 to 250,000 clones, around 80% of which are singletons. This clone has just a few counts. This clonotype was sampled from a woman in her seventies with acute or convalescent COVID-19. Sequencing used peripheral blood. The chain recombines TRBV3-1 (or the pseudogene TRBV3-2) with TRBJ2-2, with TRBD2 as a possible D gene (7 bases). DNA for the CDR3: TGTGCCATAGGGGGGGGGCCTGGCGGGGAGCTGTTTTTT. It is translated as CAIGGGPGGELFF.